This T cell receptor beta chain was recovered during a study of cytomegalovirus exposure and HLA in healthy donors. Study as a whole: Earlier, approximately 110 million unique TCR beta sequences were recovered from approximately 180 million T cells by an analysis. General study points: One variant, a missense change in DCLRE1C, was linked in a later analysis to TCR beta V- and J-gene trimming. TCR beta chains associated with HLA were, in a later analysis, more clonally expanded than equally common others. It was reportedly the case that the classifier diagnosed cytomegalovirus status with high specificity and sensitivity.

The PCR contained 60 Vbeta and 13 Jbeta primers. Method: immunoSEQ multiplex PCR; TCRdb's copy keeps in-frame clones and lacks some. The table shows 150,000 to 200,000 clones, with over 9.5% occurring only once. As for this clone: Its specificity is not known.

The specimen sequenced was PBMCs. The clonotype originates from a man aged 50-60 years in good health and CMV-seropositive.

CDR3 DNA: TGTGCCAGCAGACAAAGACTAGCGGGGGCCTACGAGCAGTACTTC. The encoded protein is CASRQRLAGAYEQYF. The chain recombines TRBV6-6 with TRBJ2-7, with 12 nucleotides matching TRBD2. This CDR3 region has 15 residues. The ends lost 6 bases at V and 2 bases at J; junction bases unmatched: 5. Germline V gives CDR1 MNHNY, CDR2 SVGAGI (reference sequence).